One sample yielded the 15 T cell receptor beta chains listed below, sequenced in a study of cytomegalovirus exposure and HLA in healthy donors. 60 Vbeta and 13 Jbeta primers were used in PCR. Profiling relied on immunoSEQ multiplex PCR, and the TCRdb table lists in-frame clones only, not all of them. The sample has approximately 140,000 clones. Sequenced sample: PBMCs. The receptor set was obtained from a woman between 18 and 29 years old in good health and CMV-seronegative.

In DNA form, the CDR3 reads TGTGCCAGCAGACCAGCCGACGGAGGCCAGCCCCAGCATTTT. It codes for CASRPADGGQPQHF. The V call is TRBV28, the J call TRBJ1-5; D is unclear. Per germline, CDR1 MDHEN and CDR2 SYDVKM. The ends were cut back, 6 bases at V and 7 bases at J, with 16 bases in the middle. This CDR3 comprises 14 residues.

V gene TRBV2 combines with J gene TRBJ2-7; 7 positions match TRBD2. After removal of 7 bases from V and 6 bases from J, the junction contained 3 bases not matched to a gene. CDR1 is SNHLY, CDR2 FYNNEI, per germline. This CDR3 has 11 amino acids. The CDR3 loop reads CASNRLAEQYF. CDR3 coding DNA: TGTGCCAGCAATAGACTAGCCGAGCAGTACTTC.

The J gene is TRBJ2-1, the V gene TRBV6-1, with TRBD2 identical over 13 bases. V was pared by 6 bases and J by 5 bases, with 7 bases of the junction left unmatched. Germline V lookup: CDR1 MNHNS, CDR2 SASEGT. This CDR3 region has 16 residues. This CDR3 is CASRELAGGGNNEQFF. DNA of the CDR3: TGTGCCAGCAGAGAACTAGCGGGAGGGGGGAACAATGAGCAGTTCTTC.

This chain uses TRBV6-1 with TRBJ1-4; 8 bases map to TRBD1. The germline gives CDR1 MNHNS, CDR2 SASEGT. CDR3 length: 15 residues. J was trimmed by 7 bases and V by 1 base; bases with no gene match: 5. The CDR3 protein is CASSEGSGGGEKLFF. CDR3 sequence (DNA): TGTGCCAGCAGTGAAGGATCAGGGGGCGGTGAAAAACTGTTTTTT.

The chain carries TRBV2 and TRBJ2-1; D gene uncertain. V lost 3 bases and J 15 bases, leaving 12 bases between the germline ends. From germline, CDR1 is SNHLY and CDR2 FYNNEI. The CDR3 loop spans 11 amino acids. DNA for the CDR3: TGTGCCAGCAGTGAGGATCGAGCGTTGTTCTTC. Translating gives CASSEDRALFF.

This chain links TRBV12-5 with TRBJ2-7; 8 bases are a match to TRBD2. The length of the CDR3 is 16 residues. Germline V gives CDR1 LGHNT, CDR2 FRNRAP. The V gene end was trimmed by 4 bases and the J gene end by 5 bases; junction bases not matched to a gene: 13. The CDR3 DNA sequence: TGTGCTAGTGGTTCGGGGACTAGTTTTATACGTGACGAGCAGTACTTC. This gives the protein CASGSGTSFIRDEQYF.

The rearrangement uses TRBV10-2 and TRBJ2-5; 8 nucleotides match TRBD1. The J call may be faulty, since TRBJ2-7 better matches the DNA end. Germline CDR1 and CDR2: WSHSY and SAAADI. The CDR3 is 14 residues long. The CDR3 is CASRAAGGQYEQYF. In DNA form, the CDR3 reads TGCGCCAGCAGAGCGGCAGGGGGCCAATACGAGCAGTACTTC.

The chain uses TRBV7-9 and TRBJ1-2, with 10 nucleotides matching TRBD1. Trimming at V came to 8 bases and at J to 2 bases, leaving 5 bases not matched to a gene. The germline V gene encodes CDR1 SEHNR and CDR2 FQNEAQ (reference sequence). The CDR3 runs 14 residues. The CDR3 nucleotides read TGTGCCAGCGGGGGGACAGGGGTAAACTATGGCTACACCTTC. Its translation: CASGGTGVNYGYTF.

The chain links TRBV11-2 to TRBJ1-5; 8 nucleotides line up with TRBD1. V trimming: 2 bases; J trimming: 6 bases; junction bases outside the gene matches: 3. This CDR3 region has 14 residues. CDR1 is SGHAT, CDR2 FQNNGV, per germline. The CDR3 DNA is TGTGCCAGCAGCTTACAGGGGGCTGTTCAGCCCCAGCATTTT. Translated: CASSLQGAVQPQHF.

The V gene is TRBV4-1, the J gene TRBJ2-1; TRBD2 matches at 7 bases. V was clipped by 4 bases and J by 9 bases; unmatched bases: 12. The CDR3 covers 15 residues. Germline CDR1 reads MGHRA; CDR2 reads YSYEKL. This CDR3 is CASSRQWGEGGEQFF. CDR3 sequence (DNA): TGCGCCAGCAGCCGGCAGTGGGGGGAGGGCGGTGAGCAGTTCTTC.

V gene TRBV11-2 combines with J gene TRBJ1-5; D is possibly TRBD1 (5 bases). CDR1 and CDR2 from the germline V gene are SGHAT and FQNNGV. The CDR3 sequence is 13 residues long. Between the trimmed V and J ends, which lost 5 bases and 5 bases, there was a span of 10 bases. DNA of the CDR3: TGTGCCAGCAGCCGGCAGGGTTATCAGCCCCAGCATTTT. This encodes CASSRQGYQPQHF.

The chain recombines TRBV7-9 with TRBJ2-1; the D is unclear. Germline loops: CDR1 SEHNR, CDR2 FQNEAQ (reference sequence). This CDR3 contains 15 residues. Trimming removed 0 bases from V and 4 bases from J, with 10 bases in between. Written as DNA, the CDR3 is TGTGCCAGCAGCTTAGCCCTAGGATTTTACAATGAGCAGTTCTTC. Encoded protein: CASSLALGFYNEQFF.

The chain joins TRBV2 to TRBJ2-7; 7 nucleotides align to TRBD1. The CDR3 covers 14 residues. From germline, CDR1 is SNHLY and CDR2 FYNNEI. V was pared by 6 bases and J by 4 bases, with 9 bases of the junction left unmatched. The CDR3 DNA follows: TGTGCCAGCAGGGGGGACAGCTTGATTTACGAGCAGTACGTC. This codes for CASRGDSLIYEQYV.

V gene TRBV30 combines with J gene TRBJ2-5; D unresolved. The V gene's germline CDR1 is GTSNPN and CDR2 SVGIG (reference sequence). The V end lost 3 bases, the J end lost 2 bases, and 4 bases lay between the germline ends. CDR3 length equals 11 residues. CDR3 nucleotide sequence: TGTGCCTGGAGCCTACAAGAGACCCAGTACTTC. It yields the protein CAWSLQETQYF.

The gene calls are TRBV28 and TRBJ1-2; D perhaps matches TRBD1 (6 bases). Trimming left V 4 bases short and J 6 bases short, with 12 bases between. Germline V gene lookup returns CDR1 MDHEN and CDR2 SYDVKM. The CDR3 extends over 13 amino acids. CDR3 amino acids: CASSSQGRDGYTF. DNA of the CDR3: TGTGCCAGCAGTTCACAGGGTAGGGATGGCTACACCTTC.